The entry that follows covers one T cell receptor (beta chain) sequence. Its target is unknown. These data originate in a study of T cell responses to AZD1222 COVID-19 vaccine. General study points: Of the AZD1222 recipients, only 5 or 6 were seropositive at baseline. Regions 160-218 and 743-854 dominated among vaccine-associated CD4 TCRs spanning spike. Samples come after the peak T cell response, not at day 14. Among the donors, most were white British and more were female, and clonal diversity was possibly underestimated.

The assay was immunoSEQ multiplex PCR, and TCRdb's table has in-frame clones only and misses some. Counted here are some 140,000 clones, less than 90% occurring once; the ten biggest clones make up 3% to 3.5%. This CDR3 comprises 12 residues. Trimming pared 6 bases from V and 5 bases from J, leaving 11 bases between. The germline V gene has CDR1 LNHDA and CDR2 SQIVND (reference sequence). This TCR came from an adult in good health. The sample consisted of peripheral blood, taken on day 0 of AZD1222 vaccination. The chain carries TRBV19 and TRBJ2-7; D gene ambiguous. Here the CDR3 reads CASSRDRDEQYF. The DNA for the CDR3 is TGTGCCAGTAGCCGCGACCGGGACGAGCAGTACTTC.